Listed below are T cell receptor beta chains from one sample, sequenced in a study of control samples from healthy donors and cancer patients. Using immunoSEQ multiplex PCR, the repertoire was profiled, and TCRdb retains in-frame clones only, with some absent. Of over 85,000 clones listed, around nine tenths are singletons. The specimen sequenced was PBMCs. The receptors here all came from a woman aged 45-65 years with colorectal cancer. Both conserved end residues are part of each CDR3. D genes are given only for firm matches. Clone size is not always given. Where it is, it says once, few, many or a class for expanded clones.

cdr3_aa: CASSRAGGLTDTQYF; cdr3_nt: TGTGCCAGTAGTCGCGCGGGGGGCCTCACAGATACGCAGTATTTT; clone_size: .; j_call: TRBJ2-3; v_call: TRBV19; d_call: TRBD2
cdr3_aa: CASSSDGYSGNTIYF; cdr3_nt: TGTGCCAGCAGCTCGGACGGCTACTCTGGAAACACCATATATTTT; clone_size: .; j_call: TRBJ1-3; v_call: TRBV14; d_call: .
cdr3_aa: CASRLQAGKLFF; cdr3_nt: TGTGCCAGCAGACTCCAGGCGGGAAAACTGTTTTTT; clone_size: .; j_call: TRBJ1-4; v_call: TRBV6-5; d_call: .
cdr3_aa: CASSLVGVRNEKLFF; cdr3_nt: TGTGCCAGCAGCTTAGTGGGGGTCCGGAATGAAAAACTGTTTTTT; clone_size: .; j_call: TRBJ1-4; v_call: TRBV7-2; d_call: .
cdr3_aa: CASSEGTGGNTIYF; cdr3_nt: TGTGCCAGCAGTGAAGGGACAGGAGGAAACACCATATATTTT; clone_size: .; j_call: TRBJ1-3; v_call: TRBV6-1; d_call: TRBD1
cdr3_aa: CASSSGTSGGHETQYF; cdr3_nt: TGCGCCAGCAGCTCCGGGACTAGCGGGGGGCACGAGACCCAGTACTTC; clone_size: .; j_call: TRBJ2-5; v_call: TRBV5-1; d_call: TRBD2
cdr3_aa: CASGPYRGLTGELFF; cdr3_nt: TGTGCTAGTGGCCCTTACAGGGGGTTAACCGGGGAGCTGTTTTTT; clone_size: .; j_call: TRBJ2-2; v_call: TRBV12-5; d_call: TRBD1
cdr3_aa: CATSRDSETQYF; cdr3_nt: TGTGCCACCAGCAGAGATAGCGAGACCCAGTACTTC; clone_size: .; j_call: TRBJ2-5; v_call: TRBV15; d_call: .
cdr3_aa: CASSYDGGYNNEQFF; cdr3_nt: TGTGCCAGCAGTTACGATGGAGGGTACAACAATGAGCAGTTCTTC; clone_size: .; j_call: TRBJ2-1; v_call: TRBV6-5; d_call: .
cdr3_aa: CASSLTVYGYTF; cdr3_nt: TGTGCCAGCAGTCTGACAGTCTATGGCTACACCTTC; clone_size: .; j_call: TRBJ1-2; v_call: TRBV2; d_call: .
cdr3_aa: CASSFRGWANSPLHF; cdr3_nt: TGTGCCAGCAGCTTTCGGGGGTGGGCTAATTCACCCCTCCACTTT; clone_size: .; j_call: TRBJ1-6; v_call: TRBV6-5; d_call: .
cdr3_aa: CASGTGTGKTAQYF; cdr3_nt: TGTGCCAGCGGAACCGGGACAGGGAAGACGGCCCAGTACTTC; clone_size: .; j_call: TRBJ2-5; v_call: TRBV7-9; d_call: TRBD1
cdr3_aa: CASSLTGPETQYF; cdr3_nt: TGTGCCAGCAGCTTGACAGGGCCAGAGACCCAGTACTTC; clone_size: .; j_call: TRBJ2-5; v_call: TRBV5-6; d_call: .
cdr3_aa: CASSELPLGNQPQHF; cdr3_nt: TGTGCCAGCAGTGAGCTCCCCTTGGGCAATCAGCCCCAGCATTTT; clone_size: .; j_call: TRBJ1-5; v_call: TRBV6-1; d_call: .
cdr3_aa: CATSDARTASSGNTIYF; cdr3_nt: TGTGCCACCAGTGATGCCCGGACAGCGAGCTCTGGAAACACCATATATTTT; clone_size: .; j_call: TRBJ1-3; v_call: TRBV24-1; d_call: .
cdr3_aa: CASSLSGFSTNTEAFF; cdr3_nt: TGTGCCAGCAGCTTGAGTGGTTTCTCCACGAACACTGAAGCTTTCTTT; clone_size: .; j_call: TRBJ1-1; v_call: TRBV5-6; d_call: .
cdr3_aa: CASSEDGPNSPLHF; cdr3_nt: TGTGCCAGCAGTGAGGACGGACCTAATTCACCCCTCCACTTT; clone_size: .; j_call: TRBJ1-6; v_call: TRBV2; d_call: .
cdr3_aa: CASSPGEETQYF; cdr3_nt: TGTGCCAGCAGTCCAGGGGAAGAGACCCAGTACTTC; clone_size: .; j_call: TRBJ2-5; v_call: TRBV6-5; d_call: .
cdr3_aa: CASSLGGPPSTDTQYF; cdr3_nt: TGTGCCAGCAGCTTAGGGGGGCCCCCTAGCACAGATACGCAGTATTTT; clone_size: once; j_call: TRBJ2-3; v_call: TRBV7-2; d_call: .
cdr3_aa: CASSPGLAGGLTDTQYF; cdr3_nt: TGTGCCAGCAGCCCCGGACTGGCGGGGGGCCTTACAGATACGCAGTATTTT; clone_size: .; j_call: TRBJ2-3; v_call: TRBV9; d_call: TRBD2
cdr3_aa: CASSLGRGTQYF; cdr3_nt: TGTGCCAGCAGCTTGGGGCGGGGTACGCAGTATTTT; clone_size: .; j_call: TRBJ2-3; v_call: TRBV5-4; d_call: .
cdr3_aa: CASSESSGQGRETQYF; cdr3_nt: TGCGCCAGCAGTGAGTCGAGCGGACAGGGTCGAGAGACCCAGTACTTC; clone_size: .; j_call: TRBJ2-5; v_call: TRBV10-1; d_call: TRBD1
cdr3_aa: CATSDFRGSTDTQYF; cdr3_nt: TGTGCCACCAGTGATTTTCGAGGGTCCACAGATACGCAGTATTTT; clone_size: .; j_call: TRBJ2-3; v_call: TRBV24-1; d_call: .
cdr3_aa: CASSQGLRDRGSNEQFF; cdr3_nt: TGCGCCAGCAGCCAAGGTCTAAGGGACAGGGGGAGCAATGAGCAGTTCTTC; clone_size: .; j_call: TRBJ2-1; v_call: TRBV4-3; d_call: TRBD1
cdr3_aa: CASSEYKGQYEKLFF; cdr3_nt: TGTGCCAGCAGTGAGTACAAGGGTCAATATGAAAAACTGTTTTTT; clone_size: .; j_call: TRBJ1-4; v_call: TRBV25-1; d_call: .
cdr3_aa: CAISPGQGLNQPQHF; cdr3_nt: TGTGCCATCAGTCCGGGACAGGGCCTCAATCAGCCCCAGCATTTT; clone_size: .; j_call: TRBJ1-5; v_call: TRBV10-3; d_call: TRBD1
cdr3_aa: CASRKTLNTEAFF; cdr3_nt: TGTGCCAGCAGGAAGACACTGAACACTGAAGCTTTCTTT; clone_size: .; j_call: TRBJ1-1; v_call: TRBV6-5; d_call: .
cdr3_aa: CASSQTLDFNTEAFF; cdr3_nt: TGTGCCAGCAGCCAAACCCTTGACTTTAACACTGAAGCTTTCTTT; clone_size: .; j_call: TRBJ1-1; v_call: TRBV4-2; d_call: .
cdr3_aa: CAIRGTDFGTIYF; cdr3_nt: TGTGCCATCCGTGGGACAGACTTTGGCACCATATATTTT; clone_size: .; j_call: TRBJ1-3; v_call: TRBV10-3; d_call: TRBD1
cdr3_aa: CASSVGGGGYTF; cdr3_nt: TGTGCCAGCAGTGTTGGGGGTGGCGGCTACACCTTC; clone_size: .; j_call: TRBJ1-2; v_call: TRBV2; d_call: .
cdr3_aa: CASSLRTGTPSTDTQYF; cdr3_nt: TGTGCCAGTAGTCTCCGGACGGGTACCCCTAGCACAGATACGCAGTATTTT; clone_size: .; j_call: TRBJ2-3; v_call: TRBV19; d_call: .
cdr3_aa: CATSSGQQGPRWNEQFF; cdr3_nt: TGTGCCACCAGCAGCGGTCAACAGGGACCGAGGTGGAATGAGCAGTTCTTC; clone_size: .; j_call: TRBJ2-1; v_call: TRBV15; d_call: .
cdr3_aa: CATSEGTDYGYTF; cdr3_nt: TGTGCCACCAGTGAAGGGACGGACTATGGCTACACCTTC; clone_size: .; j_call: TRBJ1-2; v_call: TRBV24-1; d_call: .
cdr3_aa: CASSEGLAGENTGELFF; cdr3_nt: TGTGCCAGCAGCGAAGGACTAGCGGGGGAGAACACCGGGGAGCTGTTTTTT; clone_size: .; j_call: TRBJ2-2; v_call: TRBV6-1; d_call: TRBD2
cdr3_aa: CASSQVGRLQETQYF; cdr3_nt: TGTGCCAGCAGCCAAGTTGGTCGACTCCAAGAGACCCAGTACTTC; clone_size: .; j_call: TRBJ2-5; v_call: TRBV14; d_call: .
cdr3_aa: CASSVQGQGSNSPLHF; cdr3_nt: TGTGCCAGCTCCGTTCAGGGGCAGGGGAGTAATTCACCCCTCCACTTT; clone_size: .; j_call: TRBJ1-6; v_call: TRBV18; d_call: .
cdr3_aa: CASKRGTGDYGYTF; cdr3_nt: TGTGCCAGCAAAAGGGGGACAGGGGACTATGGCTACACCTTC; clone_size: .; j_call: TRBJ1-2; v_call: TRBV6-5; d_call: TRBD1
cdr3_aa: CASSLKGGSAAGQFF; cdr3_nt: TGTGCCAGCAGCTTAAAGGGGGGCAGTGCGGCGGGGCAGTTCTTC; clone_size: .; j_call: TRBJ2-1; v_call: TRBV7-2; d_call: .
cdr3_aa: CAWSRGGNTGELFF; cdr3_nt: TGTGCCTGGAGTCGAGGGGGGAACACCGGGGAGCTGTTTTTT; clone_size: .; j_call: TRBJ2-2; v_call: TRBV30; d_call: .
cdr3_aa: CASSRDRVGNQPQHF; cdr3_nt: TGTGCCAGCTCACGTGACAGGGTGGGCAATCAGCCCCAGCATTTT; clone_size: .; j_call: TRBJ1-5; v_call: TRBV18; d_call: TRBD1
cdr3_aa: CASSYSGEITDTQYF; cdr3_nt: TGTGCCAGCAGTTACTCGGGGGAAATAACAGATACGCAGTATTTT; clone_size: once; j_call: TRBJ2-3; v_call: TRBV6-5; d_call: .
cdr3_aa: CASSVGPLGQPQHF; cdr3_nt: TGTGCCAGCAGCGTAGGGCCGTTGGGACAGCCCCAGCATTTT; clone_size: .; j_call: TRBJ1-5; v_call: TRBV9; d_call: .
cdr3_aa: CASSAGQGGTEAFF; cdr3_nt: TGTGCCAGCAGTGCTGGGCAGGGCGGCACTGAAGCTTTCTTT; clone_size: .; j_call: TRBJ1-1; v_call: TRBV2; d_call: .
cdr3_aa: CAIEGRGRGDYGYTF; cdr3_nt: TGTGCCATCGAGGGAAGGGGGCGTGGGGACTATGGCTACACCTTC; clone_size: .; j_call: TRBJ1-2; v_call: TRBV28; d_call: TRBD1
cdr3_aa: CASSRSHEQFF; cdr3_nt: TGTGCCAGCAGTCGTAGCCATGAGCAGTTCTTC; clone_size: .; j_call: TRBJ2-1; v_call: TRBV12-3/TRBV12-4; d_call: .
cdr3_aa: CASSPQENQPQHF; cdr3_nt: TGTGCCAGCTCACCCCAGGAGAATCAGCCCCAGCATTTT; clone_size: .; j_call: TRBJ1-5; v_call: TRBV18; d_call: .
cdr3_aa: CSASHRGGSNTGELFF; cdr3_nt: TGCAGTGCTAGTCACCGGGGGGGCTCGAACACCGGGGAGCTGTTTTTT; clone_size: .; j_call: TRBJ2-2; v_call: TRBV20-1; d_call: TRBD2
cdr3_aa: CSASPSGTGGDTQYF; cdr3_nt: TGCAGTGCTAGTCCTTCCGGGACAGGGGGGGATACGCAGTATTTT; clone_size: .; j_call: TRBJ2-3; v_call: TRBV20-1; d_call: TRBD1